A single sample gave rise to the 4 T cell receptor beta chains below, sequenced in a study of identical twins. TCRdb fed the 5' RACE reads into MiXCR, producing one record per CDR3 protein. In the table there are 400,000 to 600,000 distinct CDR3 sequences, about a fifth of which are singletons. The sample also formed part of further work on yellow fever vaccine responses in identical twins.

Sequences were obtained from CD4+ T cells sorted from blood. Source of these receptors: a woman between 18 and 29 years old in good health.

The chain recombines TRBV24-1 with TRBJ2-2; D assignment may be TRBD1 or TRBD2 (5 bases each). The CDR3 length is 14 residues. V lost 8 bases to trimming and J lost 1 base, with 10 bases between them. Germline V gives CDR1 KGHDR, CDR2 SFDVKD. This CDR3 reads CATKGTVNTGELFF. CDR3 sequence (DNA): TGTGCCACCAAAGGGACGGTGAACACCGGGGAGCTGTTTTTT.

V usage is TRBV2 and J usage is TRBJ1-2, with 10 bases matching TRBD1. Germline CDR1 SNHLY, CDR2 FYNNEI. V dropped 6 bases and J dropped 8; count of bases not matched to a gene: 6. The CDR3 runs to 13 residues. The CDR3 spells CASRPGTGEGYTF. The CDR3, as DNA: TGTGCCAGCAGACCCGGGACAGGGGAAGGCTACACCTTC.

This clonotype was counted a few times. This chain links TRBV12-3 or TRBV12-4 with TRBJ2-5; no reliable D call. The CDR3 runs 14 residues. The V end lost 5 bases, the J end lost 5 bases, and 15 bases lay between the germline ends. The CDR3 loop reads CASSRTTFQETQYF. The CDR3 nucleotides are TGTGCCAGCAGTCGCACGACTTTCCAGGAGACCCAGTACTTC.

This clonotype was detected a few times. J is TRBJ2-3 and V is TRBV7-2, with TRBD1 matching 7 bases. Germline V CDR1 and CDR2: SGHTA, FQGNSA. V gave up 1 base and J gave up 3 bases; unmatched junction bases: 7. The CDR3 consists of 16 residues. The CDR3, as DNA: TGTGCCAGCAGCTTAGTAGTGGGACAGCAAACAGATACGCAGTATTTT. The encoded protein is CASSLVVGQQTDTQYF.